The rows below give T cell receptor beta chains drawn from one sample of a study of cytomegalovirus exposure and HLA in healthy donors. Repertoires were generated with immunoSEQ multiplex PCR, while TCRdb's copy carries only in-frame clones and drops some. This sample's table has approximately 100,000 clones. The sequenced material came from PBMCs. These receptors all come from a man between 35 and 55 years old in good health and CMV-seronegative. Each CDR3 is given with its conserved first and last residue. D genes are given only for firm matches.

16	TRBD1	TRBV7-2	TRBJ1-2	CASSLAQQGAGNGYTF	TGTGCCAGCAGCTTAGCGCAACAGGGGGCAGGAAATGGCTACACCTTC
16	TRBD2	TRBV18	TRBJ2-1	CASSPAGTSHVDEQFF	TGTGCCAGCTCACCAGCCGGGACTAGTCATGTCGATGAGCAGTTCTTC
19	TRBD2	TRBV5-1	TRBJ2-2	CASSPLVLAGGMNTGELFF	TGCGCCAGCAGCCCCCTGGTTCTCGCGGGGGGAATGAACACCGGGGAGCTGTTTTTT
16	TRBD1	TRBV7-9	TRBJ1-2	CASSPRDRDINYGYTF	TGTGCCAGCAGCCCCCGGGACAGGGACATCAACTATGGCTACACCTTC
17	TRBD2	TRBV10-1	TRBJ2-3	CASSGYNWREAGDTQYF	TGCGCCAGCAGTGGCTATAACTGGCGGGAGGCCGGAGATACGCAGTATTTT
12	TRBD1	TRBV29-1	TRBJ1-5	CSVSDRDQPQHF	TGCAGCGTCTCCGACAGGGATCAGCCCCAGCATTTT
13	-	TRBV5-1	TRBJ2-7	CASGAIETYEQYF	TGCGCCAGCGGGGCCATAGAGACCTACGAGCAGTACTTC
13	-	TRBV7-8	TRBJ2-5	CASSLRVLETQYF	TGTGCCAGCAGCTTACGGGTGTTGGAGACCCAGTACTTC
13	TRBD1	TRBV5-1	TRBJ2-1	CASSRQGAAEQFF	TGCGCCAGCAGCCGACAGGGAGCAGCGGAGCAGTTCTTC
16	TRBD2	TRBV9	TRBJ2-5	CASSVSGGLTSETQYF	TGTGCCAGCAGCGTAAGCGGGGGGCTCACCTCAGAGACCCAGTACTTC
15	TRBD1	TRBV9	TRBJ1-6	CASSLGQYGDSPLHF	TGTGCCAGCAGCCTGGGACAGTATGGGGACTCACCCCTCCACTTT
15	TRBD1	TRBV7-6	TRBJ1-2	CASTPGQGVSYGYTF	TGTGCCAGCACCCCTGGACAGGGGGTTTCATATGGCTACACCTTC
15	-	TRBV6-5	TRBJ2-4	CASRGGGIAKNIQYF	TGTGCCAGCAGAGGTGGGGGGATAGCCAAAAACATTCAGTACTTC
15	TRBD1	TRBV7-2	TRBJ1-2	CASSLIPWTGEGYTF	TGTGCCAGCAGCTTAATCCCCTGGACAGGGGAAGGCTACACCTTC
13	-	TRBV10-1	TRBJ1-1	CASSEQGNAEAFF	TGCGCCAGCAGTGAACAGGGTAATGCTGAAGCTTTCTTT
15	-	TRBV7-9	TRBJ1-5	CASSLGGGSNQPQHF	TGTGCCAGCAGCTTAGGAGGGGGTAGCAATCAGCCCCAGCATTTT
13	-	TRBV19	TRBJ1-2	CASSIQENYGYTF	TGTGCCAGTAGTATCCAGGAAAACTATGGCTACACCTTC
16	TRBD1	TRBV5-1	TRBJ1-6	CASSFGPQGDNSPLHF	TGCGCCAGCAGCTTTGGACCCCAGGGGGACAATTCACCCCTCCACTTT
13	-	TRBV11-2	TRBJ2-5	CASSPGVSETQYF	TGTGCCAGCAGCCCGGGAGTTAGTGAGACCCAGTACTTC
15	TRBD1	TRBV27	TRBJ1-5	CASRQTGLGHQPQHF	TGTGCCAGCCGACAGACAGGGTTGGGTCATCAGCCCCAGCATTTT
15	TRBD2	TRBV30	TRBJ2-7	CAWSVGPSGIYEQYF	TGTGCCTGGAGTGTTGGTCCTAGCGGGATCTACGAGCAGTACTTC
15	TRBD1	TRBV9	TRBJ2-7	CASSVGQGITYEQYF	TGTGCCAGCAGCGTGGGACAGGGTATTACTTACGAGCAGTACTTC
17	-	TRBV9	TRBJ2-7	CASSVAATSISSYEQYF	TGTGCCAGCAGCGTAGCGGCTACTAGTATAAGCTCCTACGAGCAGTACTTC
16	-	TRBV9	TRBJ2-5	CASSVSGEATWETQYF	TGTGCCAGCAGCGTATCCGGGGAGGCCACCTGGGAGACCCAGTACTTC
13	-	TRBV28	TRBJ1-2	CASSLWQAHGYTF	TGTGCCAGCAGTTTGTGGCAGGCCCATGGCTACACCTTC
18	TRBD2	TRBV23-1	TRBJ2-7	CASRPLAGGVDSSYEQYF	TGCGCCAGCAGACCCCTGGCGGGGGGGGTTGATAGCTCCTACGAGCAGTACTTC
15	-	TRBV6-1	TRBJ1-1	CASSATGVMNTEAFF	TGTGCCAGCAGTGCGACAGGAGTCATGAACACTGAAGCTTTCTTT
16	TRBD2	TRBV5-4	TRBJ2-7	CASSPAVGAGAYGQYF	TGTGCCAGCAGCCCTGCTGTGGGAGCGGGGGCCTACGGGCAGTACTTC
15	-	TRBV6-5	TRBJ1-1	CASRRKGGTNTEAFF	TGTGCCAGCAGGAGGAAGGGAGGGACGAACACTGAAGCTTTCTTT
14	TRBD1	TRBV18	TRBJ2-2	CASSGTGHTGELFF	TGTGCCAGCTCGGGGACAGGGCACACCGGGGAGCTGTTTTTT
15	TRBD2	TRBV11-2	TRBJ2-1	CASSLPTSGVNEQFF	TGTGCCAGCAGCCTCCCGACTAGCGGTGTCAATGAGCAGTTCTTC
15	-	TRBV6-1	TRBJ2-5	CASSPGSLRGETQYF	TGTGCCAGCAGTCCCGGGTCCCTCAGAGGGGAGACCCAGTACTTC
15	-	TRBV6-1	TRBJ2-7	CASSEGLATTYEQYF	TGTGCCAGCAGTGAAGGGCTAGCGACGACCTACGAGCAGTACTTC
13	-	TRBV11-2	TRBJ1-1	CATNLAKNTEAFF	TGTGCCACGAATCTGGCAAAGAACACTGAAGCTTTCTTT
13	-	TRBV4-3	TRBJ2-5	CASGGGPGETQYF	TGCGCCAGCGGCGGAGGGCCGGGGGAGACCCAGTACTTC
12	-	TRBV29-1	TRBJ2-7	CSVDGGPYEQYF	TGCAGCGTTGACGGCGGGCCCTACGAGCAGTACTTC
14	-	TRBV10-3	TRBJ2-7	CAISVGETLRGQYF	TGTGCCATCAGTGTTGGAGAGACTCTACGAGGGCAGTACTTC
16	-	TRBV30	TRBJ1-3	CAWRVRQGISGNTIYF	TGTGCCTGGAGAGTTAGGCAGGGGATCTCTGGAAACACCATATATTTT
13	-	TRBV18	TRBJ2-7	CASSPSVAYEQYF	TGTGCCAGCTCACCATCTGTCGCCTACGAGCAGTACTTC
16	-	TRBV4-3	TRBJ1-2	CASSRLTGSANYGYTF	TGCGCCAGCAGCCGACTTACAGGGTCAGCTAACTATGGCTACACCTTC
14	-	TRBV11-3	TRBJ2-7	CASSSGGLTREQYF	TGTGCCAGCAGCTCGGGCGGACTAACGAGGGAGCAGTACTTC
12	-	TRBV10-3	TRBJ2-1	CAILRTGDEQFF	TGTGCCATCCTTCGGACGGGGGATGAGCAGTTCTTC
14	TRBD2	TRBV27	TRBJ2-7	CASSSRGGPYEQYF	TGTGCCAGCAGTTCCCGGGGAGGGCCCTACGAGCAGTACTTC
19	-	TRBV15	TRBJ2-3	CATSRDSSLTSTGTDTQYF	TGTGCCACCAGCAGGGATTCTTCTTTGACCTCGACAGGCACAGATACGCAGTATTTT
16	-	TRBV6-5	TRBJ2-2	CASSYVADTNTGELFF	TGTGCCAGCAGTTACGTGGCAGACACGAACACCGGGGAGCTGTTTTTT
14	-	TRBV11-2	TRBJ2-5	CASSLGGTQETQYF	TGTGCCAGCAGCTTGGGGGGGACACAAGAGACCCAGTACTTC